This T cell receptor beta chain stems from a study of liver allograft versus peripheral blood T cells. Study-wide context: Recipients' peripheral blood supplied the T cell receptor repertoires against which those in transplanted livers were compared.

MiXCR, applied by TCRdb to the reads, yields one record per CDR3 protein. The data contain roughly 1,200 distinct CDR3 sequences, roughly 16% of them singletons. Judged by abundance, this clonotype is medium-sized. The germline CDR1 and CDR2 sequences are MNHEY and SMNVEV (reference sequence). The CDR3 runs 12 residues. V was shortened by 8 bases and J by 0 bases, with 5 bases between the two germline ends. The chain employs TRBV27 and TRBJ1-5; D is ambiguous. The sequence derives from a human patient who had a liver transplant. Among the T cells, some may be from the graft donor. CDR3 amino acids: CASGVSNQPQHF. The CDR3 nucleotides read TGTGCCAGCGGAGTTAGCAATCAGCCCCAGCATTTT.